The 32 T cell receptor beta chains below come from one sample, sequenced in a study of blood T cells in healthy people across ages. Then a second PCR, running roughly 7 to 11 cycles, was carried out with a sample-barcoded 5' primer and a J-beta primer mix. TCRdb itself ran the 5' RACE reads through MiXCR, one entry per CDR3 protein. The sample lists 700,000 to 1,000,000 distinct CDR3 sequences, under 45% occurring once. The sequencing input was blood. Source of these receptors: a man between 60 and 75 years old in good health.

This chain joins TRBV4-3 and TRBJ1-2; perhaps TRBD1 as D (6 bases). The CDR3 is made up of 14 amino acids. V was trimmed by 8 bases and J by 0 bases, leaving 13 bases between them. Per the germline V gene, CDR1 is LGHNA and CDR2 is YSLEER. CDR3 sequence reads: CASGPGEANYGYTF. The CDR3 DNA reads as TGCGCCAGCGGCCCAGGGGAGGCTAACTATGGCTACACCTTC.

This clonotype was detected only a few times. The V and J genes are TRBV20-1 and TRBJ2-7; 8 bases agree with TRBD2. CDR3 length equals 15 residues. V lost 4 bases, J lost 2 bases, and 10 bases stayed unmatched. Germline loops: CDR1 DFQATT, CDR2 SNEGSKA (reference sequence). CDR3 residues: CSAMVASGFPYEQYF. CDR3 coding DNA: TGCAGTGCTATGGTGGCTAGCGGGTTTCCCTACGAGCAGTACTTC.

The chain links TRBV12-3 or TRBV12-4 to TRBJ1-2; D is ambiguous. This CDR3 is 12 amino acids long. V lost 7 bases, J lost 6 bases, and 12 bases lay in between. For the CDR3, the DNA is TGTGCCAGCACCGCCGGGCTCGATGGCTACACCTTC. This gives the protein CASTAGLDGYTF.

The chain uses TRBV20-1 and TRBJ2-7; 8 nucleotides match TRBD2. Germline trimming cut 4 bases from V and 0 bases from J; bases unmatched to any gene: 5. This CDR3 has 14 residues. From germline, CDR1 is DFQATT and CDR2 SNEGSKA (reference sequence). The CDR3 loop is CSAISGESSYEQYF. As DNA, the CDR3 is TGCAGTGCTATTAGCGGGGAGAGCTCCTACGAGCAGTACTTC.

This clonotype showed up just a few times. The chain is built from TRBV12-3 or TRBV12-4 and TRBJ2-5; D ambiguous. This CDR3 spans 17 amino acids. Trimming pared 3 bases from V and 2 bases from J, leaving 19 bases between. The CDR3 coding sequence is TGTGCCAGCAGTTTCCCCGTAACACACGGAGCTCAAGAGACCCAGTACTTC. It translates to CASSFPVTHGAQETQYF.

This clonotype was detected only once. DNA of the CDR3: TGTGCCAGCAGCTTAGGGACTATGGGTTACTACAATGAGCAGTTCTTC. Translation: CASSLGTMGYYNEQFF. The V call is TRBV11-1, the J call TRBJ2-1; D possibly corresponds to TRBD2 (6 bases). The CDR3 sequence is 16 residues long. Germline assignment: CDR1 SGHAT and CDR2 FQDESV (reference sequence). V gave up 1 base and J gave up 3 bases, with 13 bases separating them.

The chain uses TRBV14 and TRBJ1-1; TRBD1 might be the D (6 bases). V lost 8 bases to trimming and J lost 0 bases, with 19 bases between them. There are 16 residues in the CDR3. CDR1 SGHDN and CDR2 FVKESK come from the germline V gene. DNA for the CDR3: TGTGCCAGCGGGGGGACGGGGGCCCTTATGAACACTGAAGCTTTCTTT. Residues: CASGGTGALMNTEAFF.

This rearrangement joins TRBV4-2 to TRBJ1-2; D is perhaps TRBD1 (5 bases). Germline CDR1 is LGHNA and CDR2 is YNFKEQ. The V end lost 0 bases, the J end lost 4 bases, and 12 bases lay between the germline ends. This CDR3 is built from 15 residues. The CDR3 here is CASSQDRQGFYGYTF. CDR3 DNA: TGTGCCAGCAGCCAAGATAGGCAGGGTTTCTATGGCTACACCTTC.

The chain has TRBV7-9 and TRBJ1-2, with no clear D. Germline assignment: CDR1 SEHNR and CDR2 FQNEAQ (reference sequence). This CDR3 region has 14 residues. Trimming pared 3 bases from V and 4 bases from J, leaving 12 bases between. CDR3 sequence (DNA): TGTGCCAGCAGCTTTAATCCAACCGTCTATGGCTACACCTTC. Translated: CASSFNPTVYGYTF.

The chain has TRBV15 and TRBJ2-2; D is ambiguous. CDR3 length equals 20 residues. Germline V gene sequence: CDR1 LNHNV, CDR2 YYDKDF (reference sequence). The V end lost 3 bases, the J end lost 2 bases, and 25 bases lay between the germline ends. The CDR3 sequence is CATSSTKVATLPINTGELFF. The DNA for the CDR3 is TGTGCCACCAGCAGCACTAAGGTTGCGACCCTTCCCATAAACACCGGGGAGCTGTTTTTT.

About this clonotype: A much larger clone is a single base away; this may be a read error. The chain couples TRBV29-1 to TRBJ2-1, with D perhaps matching TRBD1 or TRBD2 (5 bases each). Near its end, the DNA agrees better with TRBJ2-7, so the J call may be wrong. CDR1 and CDR2 (germline): SQVTM, ANQGSEA. The CDR3 runs 13 residues. CDR3 sequence reads: CSGDASSYNEQYF. In DNA, the CDR3 is TGCAGCGGGGACGCCAGCTCCTACAATGAGCAGTACTTC.

V is TRBV20-1 and J is TRBJ2-3, with 7 positions matching TRBD2. The trim removed 5 bases at V and 1 base at J, leaving 12 bases unmatched. Per the germline V gene, CDR1 is DFQATT and CDR2 is SNEGSKA (reference sequence). This CDR3 comprises 16 residues. CDR3 nucleotides: TGCAGTGCTGGGGCAGCTCTAGCGGTGCGCACAGATACGCAGTATTTT. Translating it yields CSAGAALAVRTDTQYF.

The chain has TRBV3-1 and TRBJ1-1, with D uncertain. From germline, CDR1 is LGHDT and CDR2 YNNKEL (reference sequence). Deletions cut 0 bases from V and 0 bases from J, with 8 bases between. The CDR3 contains 15 residues. CDR3 DNA sequence: TGTGCCAGCAGCCAAGATTCACCCGTGAACACTGAAGCTTTCTTT. It is translated as CASSQDSPVNTEAFF.

The chain couples TRBV20-1 to TRBJ2-1; TRBD2 agrees at 8 bases. The length of the CDR3 is 15 residues. V lost 2 bases, J lost 9 bases, and 12 bases stayed unmatched. Germline V CDR1 and CDR2: DFQATT, SNEGSKA (reference sequence). The CDR3 sequence: CSARSLAGGQVEQFF. CDR3 bases: TGCAGTGCTAGATCCTTGGCGGGAGGTCAGGTTGAGCAGTTCTTC.

This clonotype was seen only a few times. This chain joins TRBV27 and TRBJ2-7; TRBD1 is a possible D gene (5 bases). Trimming removed 2 bases from V and 9 bases from J, with 20 bases in between. The CDR3 covers 15 residues. Germline V gene data show CDR1 as MNHEY and CDR2 as SMNVEV (reference sequence). The CDR3 here is CASSLTALGALVQYF. The CDR3 nucleotides are TGTGCCAGCAGTTTAACGGCCTTAGGGGCCCTTGTGCAGTACTTC.

The rearrangement joins TRBV3-1 to TRBJ1-4; no clear D gene. The CDR3 is 14 amino acids. The germline gives CDR1 LGHDT, CDR2 YNNKEL (reference sequence). The germline V and J ends were trimmed by 1 base and 14 bases, with 17 bases remaining between them. Here the CDR3 DNA reads TGTGCCAGCAGCCAAGGCTCGGCAACGGGGATCCTGTTTTTT. Residues: CASSQGSATGILFF.

As regards this clonotype: Germline is not matched at one junction end, which may reflect a read error. The chain joins TRBV7-7 to TRBJ2-1; TRBD2 is a possible D gene (6 bases). The germline CDR1 and CDR2 sequences are SSHAT and FNYEAQ (reference sequence). The CDR3 has 15 residues. The DNA of the CDR3 is TGTGCTAGCAGCTTAGGAAGGCGGGGCCACAATGAGCAGTTCTTC. It specifies CASSLGRRGHNEQFF.

The chain combines TRBV30 with TRBJ1-6; D is unclear. V was shortened by 4 bases and J by 2 bases, with 12 bases between the two germline ends. Per germline, CDR1 GTSNPN and CDR2 SVGIG (reference sequence). CDR3 length: 15 amino acids. The CDR3 sequence: CAWNPGEAYNSPLHF. CDR3 DNA sequence: TGTGCCTGGAACCCGGGCGAAGCCTATAATTCACCCCTCCACTTT.

The chain employs TRBV6-1 and TRBJ2-5, with D perhaps matching TRBD1 (6 bases). This CDR3 is built from 15 residues. V was trimmed by 4 bases and J by 1 base, leaving 13 bases between them. Germline V gives CDR1 MNHNS, CDR2 SASEGT. CDR3 residues: CASSGRDRLQETQYF. CDR3 sequence (DNA): TGTGCCAGCAGTGGTCGAGACAGGCTCCAAGAGACCCAGTACTTC.

This clonotype was seen only once. This sequence joins TRBV6-5 and TRBJ2-2; D is perhaps TRBD2 (6 bases). The CDR3 has 15 residues. Trimming removed 7 bases from V and 5 bases from J, with 17 bases in between. Germline V gene data show CDR1 as MNHEY and CDR2 as SVGAGI. The CDR3 sequence: CASISGGRSTGELFF. The CDR3 region has the DNA TGTGCCAGCATCTCCGGGGGAAGGTCGACCGGGGAGCTGTTTTTT.

This clonotype was seen just once. V usage is TRBV2 and J usage is TRBJ1-5, with D possibly being TRBD1 (5 bases). CDR3 length equals 16 residues. V lost 3 bases, J lost 3 bases, and 15 bases lay in between. CDR1 is SNHLY, CDR2 FYNNEI, per germline. The CDR3 DNA follows: TGTGCCAGCAGTGACTGGGGGGGAATCGCCAATCAGCCCCAGCATTTT. Residues: CASSDWGGIANQPQHF.

This chain uses TRBV3-1 with TRBJ2-7; 9 nucleotides agree with TRBD1. Looked up from germline, CDR1 is LGHDT and CDR2 is YNNKEL (reference sequence). V lost 6 bases, J lost 2 bases, and 5 bases stayed unmatched. This CDR3 comprises 14 residues. The CDR3 bases are TGTGCCAGCAGGCGGACAGGGGTGCCCTACGAGCAGTACTTC. Translation gives CASRRTGVPYEQYF.

In its sample, this clonotype was seen a few times. Compared with germline, one end of the junction differs, possibly owing to a read error. The chain recombines TRBV20-1 with TRBJ2-1; D gene unclear. From germline, CDR1 is DFQATT and CDR2 SNEGSKA (reference sequence). The CDR3 covers 14 residues. The CDR3 DNA is TGCAGTGCTAGAGGGACGGGCTCCCACAATGAGCAGTTCTTC. Translation: CSARGTGSHNEQFF.

To note about this clonotype: The junction departs from the called germline gene at one end, perhaps through a read error. The genes are TRBV3-1 and TRBJ1-2, with TRBD1 matching over 7 bases. The CDR3 length is 16 residues. In germline, CDR1 is LGHDT, CDR2 YNNKEL (reference sequence). The CDR3 loop is CVSSQDQKGAVYGYTF. CDR3 nucleotide sequence: TGTGTCAGCAGCCAAGATCAAAAGGGGGCGGTCTATGGCTACACCTTC.

This chain uses TRBV20-1 with TRBJ2-4; D gene ambiguous. The DNA matches TRBJ2-7 better at its end, which makes the J call doubtful. Germline assignment: CDR1 DFQATT and CDR2 SNEGSKA (reference sequence). This CDR3 is 13 amino acids long. CDR3 region: CSARDGDFYEQYF. The CDR3 coding sequence is TGCAGTGCTAGAGATGGGGATTTCTACGAGCAGTACTTC.

The chain couples TRBV4-1 to TRBJ2-5; D possibly corresponds to TRBD2 (7 bases). V lost 1 base and J 7 bases, leaving 16 bases between the germline ends. CDR3 length equals 15 residues. CDR1 is MGHRA, CDR2 YSYEKL, per germline. CDR3 coding DNA: TGCGCCAGCAGCCAAGTTGGGGGGGGCACCAGGACCCAGTACTTC. This encodes CASSQVGGGTRTQYF.

This clonotype was recorded a few times. The chain is built from TRBV20-1 and TRBJ2-7, with 7 bases fitting TRBD1. Losses at the gene ends were 6 bases for V and 4 bases for J; bases not matched to a gene: 9. CDR3 length: 13 residues. Per the germline V gene, CDR1 is DFQATT and CDR2 is SNEGSKA (reference sequence). CDR3 nucleotide sequence: TGCAGTGCCACGACAGGGTCCTATTACGAGCAGTACTTC. Protein sequence: CSATTGSYYEQYF.

This clonotype was seen a few times. V gene TRBV14 combines with J gene TRBJ2-1; 13 bases map to TRBD2. The V gene's germline CDR1 is SGHDN and CDR2 FVKESK. V lost 0 bases, J lost 2 bases, and 7 bases stayed unmatched. This CDR3 is 19 amino acids long. The CDR3 reads CASSQDPGLAGPTYNEQFF. The CDR3 region has the DNA TGTGCCAGCAGCCAAGATCCGGGACTAGCGGGACCGACCTACAATGAGCAGTTCTTC. Together with reference TRBV14 and TRBJ2-1, the CDR3 gives the full variable domain: EAGVTQFPSHSVIEKGQTVTLRCDPISGHDNLYWYRRVMGKEIKFLLHFVKESKQDESGMPNNRFLAERTGGTYSTLKVQPAELEDSGVYFCASSQDPGLAGPTYNEQFFGPGTRLTVL.

The gene calls are TRBV3-1 and TRBJ2-1, with 10 bases lining up with TRBD2. Per the germline V gene, CDR1 is LGHDT and CDR2 is YNNKEL (reference sequence). The V segment lost 1 base and the J segment 7 bases; nucleotides outside the gene matches: 7. The CDR3 consists of 16 residues. The CDR3 nucleotides read TGTGCCAGCAGCCAAGTAAGCGGGGGGGCCAGAAATGAGCAGTTCTTC. Its translation: CASSQVSGGARNEQFF.

The sample holds a few counts of this clonotype. The chain joins TRBV10-3 to TRBJ1-5, with D maybe TRBD1 (6 bases). The CDR3 loop spans 13 amino acids. Looked up from germline, CDR1 is ENHRY and CDR2 is SYGVKD. Trimming cost V 6 bases and J 5 bases, with 11 bases left between them. The CDR3 spells CAIRDSLDQPQHF. CDR3 bases: TGTGCCATCAGGGACAGCTTAGATCAGCCCCAGCATTTT.

In this sample, this clonotype turned up many times. The chain recombines TRBV5-1 with TRBJ2-7, with 7 nucleotides matching TRBD2. The CDR3 contains 16 residues. From germline, CDR1 is SGHRS and CDR2 YFSETQ. Unmatched junction bases numbered 12, after V lost 1 base and J lost 5 bases. CDR3 nucleotides: TGCGCCAGCAGCTTGACTACCGGGACTATGGTACACGAGCAGTACTTC. Translation gives CASSLTTGTMVHEQYF. The complete variable domain, with remaining parts taken from reference TRBV5-1 and TRBJ2-7, reads KAGVTQTPRYLIKTRGQQVTLSCSPISGHRSVSWYQQTPGQGLQFLFEYFSETQRNKGNFPGRFSGRQFSNSRSEMNVSTLELGDSALYLCASSLTTGTMVHEQYFGPGTRLTVT.

Points on this clonotype: The CDR3 does not end in the conserved phenylalanine or tryptophan, so this is likely a read error. No DNA is shown, since the ends of the CDR3 on it are uncertain; the CDR3 is the one TCRdb lists. The chain is built from TRBV7-9 and TRBJ2-1; no DNA check was done on the table's D call, TRBD2. The CDR3 comprises 15 residues, both ends counted. Germline CDR1 is SEHNR and CDR2 is FQNEAQ (reference sequence). The CDR3 sequence: CASSMAAGGLNEQFI.